This T cell receptor (beta chain) was identified during a study of CD8+ T cells in alopecia areata. To note about this clone: What it binds is unknown.

Following RNA extraction, reverse transcription yielded cDNA that acted as the sequencing template. Data came from immunoSEQ multiplex PCR; TCRdb stores just in-frame clones and leaves some out. The table has approximately 200,000 clones, roughly three fifths seen once; the top ten hold less than 0.8%. Per germline, CDR1 SGHDT and CDR2 YYEEEE. Deletions cut 1 base from V and 6 bases from J, with 8 bases between. This CDR3 spans 13 amino acids. Treatment described: oral pan-JAK inhibitor, 5-10 mg twice daily. Notes on the study in general: Whereas mice showed it more clearly, TCR sharing across patients was murkier, possibly because of HLA.

Material: CD4+ T cells sorted from blood, obtained at week 4, from a patient treated with tofacitinib. The V gene is TRBV5-6, the J gene TRBJ2-1; D gene unclear. This sequence originates from a human donor with alopecia areata. CDR3 sequence reads: CASSLWWGNEQFF. As DNA, the CDR3 is TGTGCCAGCAGCTTGTGGTGGGGCAATGAGCAGTTCTTC.